The rows below give T cell receptor beta chains drawn from one sample of a study of blood T cell repertoires in COVID-19. Sequencing used immunoSEQ multiplex PCR; TCRdb keeps in-frame clones, though not all of them. The data contain 140,000 to 150,000 clones, roughly 79% of them singletons. Sequencing was done on a sample of peripheral blood. The receptors shown here come from a human donor with acute or convalescent COVID-19. The donor label of this sample is uncertain. CDR3s include the opening cysteine and the closing phenylalanine or tryptophan. Each record gives: D gene, clone size, V gene, J gene, CDR3 DNA, CDR3 protein. A D gene is named only where the DNA matches it firmly. Clone size appears in some rows only: once, few, many, or a class for an expanded clone.

d_call: TRBD2
clone_size: -
v_call: TRBV11-2
j_call: TRBJ2-3
cdr3_nt: TGTGCCAGCAGCTTAGGAACTAGCGGGGGAGATACGCAGTATTTT
cdr3_aa: CASSLGTSGGDTQYF

d_call: TRBD1
clone_size: -
v_call: TRBV19
j_call: TRBJ1-1
cdr3_nt: TGTGCCAGCCGGACAGGGGTGGGCACTGAAGCTTTCTTT
cdr3_aa: CASRTGVGTEAFF

d_call: TRBD1
clone_size: few
v_call: TRBV2
j_call: TRBJ1-1
cdr3_nt: TGTGCCAGCTCTCAGGGGGTTGAAGCTTTCTTT
cdr3_aa: CASSQGVEAFF

d_call: -
clone_size: -
v_call: TRBV2
j_call: TRBJ2-7
cdr3_nt: TGTGCCAGCAGTCTCCTAGGAGGCAGAGACGAGCAGTACTTC
cdr3_aa: CASSLLGGRDEQYF

d_call: -
clone_size: -
v_call: TRBV19
j_call: TRBJ2-7
cdr3_nt: TGTGCCAGTAGTATAGTACAGGGAGATGAGCAGTACTTC
cdr3_aa: CASSIVQGDEQYF

d_call: TRBD1
clone_size: -
v_call: TRBV19
j_call: TRBJ1-2
cdr3_nt: TGTGCCAGTAGTCCCGGACAGGAGTCCCGGGTGGGAGGCTACACCTTC
cdr3_aa: CASSPGQESRVGGYTF

d_call: TRBD2
clone_size: -
v_call: TRBV6-5
j_call: TRBJ2-3
cdr3_nt: TGTGCCAGCAGTCCTAGCGGGGGGACCACAGATACGCAGTATTTT
cdr3_aa: CASSPSGGTTDTQYF

d_call: TRBD1
clone_size: -
v_call: TRBV5-1
j_call: TRBJ1-1
cdr3_nt: TGCGCCACCGGGACAGGGGGCCGAACGGCTGAAGCTTTCTTT
cdr3_aa: CATGTGGRTAEAFF

d_call: TRBD1
clone_size: -
v_call: TRBV11-1
j_call: TRBJ2-5
cdr3_nt: TGTGCCAGCAGCTTAACGGACAGGGGAGAGACCCAGTACTTC
cdr3_aa: CASSLTDRGETQYF

d_call: -
clone_size: -
v_call: TRBV27
j_call: TRBJ1-1
cdr3_nt: TGTGCCAGCAGTTTCCGGGGTGTTACTGAAGCTTTCTTT
cdr3_aa: CASSFRGVTEAFF

d_call: -
clone_size: -
v_call: TRBV3-1/TRBV3-2
j_call: TRBJ1-4
cdr3_nt: TGTGCCAGCAGCCCGCGGGGGGCGGATGAAAAACTGTTTTTT
cdr3_aa: CASSPRGADEKLFF

d_call: -
clone_size: -
v_call: TRBV7-2
j_call: TRBJ1-1
cdr3_nt: TGTGCCAGCAGCTTAGTACAGGGCTACACTGAAGCTTTCTTT
cdr3_aa: CASSLVQGYTEAFF

d_call: TRBD1
clone_size: -
v_call: TRBV19
j_call: TRBJ1-1
cdr3_nt: TGTGCCAGTAGTTACAGGGGCGTCGAGGAGAACACTGAAGCTTTCTTT
cdr3_aa: CASSYRGVEENTEAFF

d_call: TRBD1
clone_size: -
v_call: TRBV6-5
j_call: TRBJ1-1
cdr3_nt: TGTGCCAGCAGTTACCTTCCGACAGGGAAGGACACTGAAGCTTTCTTT
cdr3_aa: CASSYLPTGKDTEAFF

d_call: -
clone_size: -
v_call: TRBV19
j_call: TRBJ1-2
cdr3_nt: TGTGCCAGTAGTATCGGCAGGGGATATGGCTACACCTTC
cdr3_aa: CASSIGRGYGYTF

d_call: TRBD1
clone_size: once
v_call: TRBV5-1
j_call: TRBJ2-7
cdr3_nt: TGCGCCAGCAGGCTCAGACCGGAGGGACAGGTTACGGGGGAGCAGTACTTC
cdr3_aa: CASRLRPEGQVTGEQYF

d_call: -
clone_size: -
v_call: TRBV6-2/TRBV6-3
j_call: TRBJ2-1
cdr3_nt: TGTGCCAGCAGTTGGGCAAAGAGAGACAATGAGCAGTTCTTC
cdr3_aa: CASSWAKRDNEQFF

d_call: TRBD2
clone_size: -
v_call: TRBV5-1
j_call: TRBJ2-3
cdr3_nt: TGCGCCAGCAGCCCGGGACTACTGGATACGCAGTATTTT
cdr3_aa: CASSPGLLDTQYF

d_call: -
clone_size: -
v_call: TRBV18
j_call: TRBJ1-1
cdr3_nt: TGTGCCAGCTCTCAACGGACGGGGGACACTGAAGCTTTCTTT
cdr3_aa: CASSQRTGDTEAFF

d_call: TRBD1
clone_size: many
v_call: TRBV4-2
j_call: TRBJ2-7
cdr3_nt: TGTGCCAGCAGCCAAGAAGAGGGACAGAGCTCCTACGAGCAGTACTTC
cdr3_aa: CASSQEEGQSSYEQYF

d_call: -
clone_size: once
v_call: TRBV3-1/TRBV3-2
j_call: TRBJ1-2
cdr3_nt: TGTGCCAGCAGCCAGCTTTCCGGGGGAAAGGGTGGCTACACCTTC
cdr3_aa: CASSQLSGGKGGYTF

d_call: TRBD2
clone_size: -
v_call: TRBV5-6
j_call: TRBJ2-5
cdr3_nt: TGTGCCAGCAGCTCAGGTAAAAACCGGGGGGAAGAGACCCAGTACTTC
cdr3_aa: CASSSGKNRGEETQYF

d_call: TRBD2
clone_size: -
v_call: TRBV12-3/TRBV12-4
j_call: TRBJ2-1
cdr3_nt: TGTGCCAGCACCGGAAGCGGGGGGGAACAGTTCTTC
cdr3_aa: CASTGSGGEQFF

d_call: TRBD1
clone_size: -
v_call: TRBV5-1
j_call: TRBJ1-2
cdr3_nt: TGCGCCAGCAGTATTGGACAGGAACCTAACTATGGCTACACCTTC
cdr3_aa: CASSIGQEPNYGYTF

d_call: TRBD1
clone_size: -
v_call: TRBV7-9
j_call: TRBJ1-5
cdr3_nt: TGTGCCAGCAGCCTGGGACAGGGGTTCCAGCCCCAGCATTTT
cdr3_aa: CASSLGQGFQPQHF

d_call: -
clone_size: -
v_call: TRBV9
j_call: TRBJ2-1
cdr3_nt: TGTGCCAGCAGTCAGGGGACCTACAATGAGCAGTTCTTC
cdr3_aa: CASSQGTYNEQFF

d_call: -
clone_size: -
v_call: TRBV7-2
j_call: TRBJ1-3
cdr3_nt: TGTGCCAGCAGCCTCCCGGGGTCGGGAAACACCATATATTTT
cdr3_aa: CASSLPGSGNTIYF

d_call: -
clone_size: -
v_call: TRBV30
j_call: TRBJ1-2
cdr3_nt: TGTGCCTGGAGTCGACAGATTATAGCTAACTATGGCTACACCTTC
cdr3_aa: CAWSRQIIANYGYTF

d_call: -
clone_size: -
v_call: TRBV14
j_call: TRBJ1-2
cdr3_nt: TGTGCCAGCAGCCAAGAGCCAGACTATGGCTACACCTTC
cdr3_aa: CASSQEPDYGYTF

d_call: -
clone_size: -
v_call: TRBV6-5
j_call: TRBJ2-5
cdr3_nt: TGTGCCAGCAGTTACCCCGCGGGGGAGACCCAGTACTTC
cdr3_aa: CASSYPAGETQYF

d_call: -
clone_size: -
v_call: TRBV9
j_call: TRBJ1-2
cdr3_nt: TGTGCCAGCAGCCCCGGGGGGGCGGTTTATGGCTACACCTTC
cdr3_aa: CASSPGGAVYGYTF

d_call: -
clone_size: -
v_call: TRBV14
j_call: TRBJ2-3
cdr3_nt: TGTGCCAGCAGCCTCGTAGGGGGATATAGCACAGATACGCAGTATTTT
cdr3_aa: CASSLVGGYSTDTQYF

d_call: TRBD1
clone_size: once
v_call: TRBV7-6
j_call: TRBJ1-5
cdr3_nt: TGTGCCAGCGGGACAGGCAGCAATCAGCCCCAGCATTTT
cdr3_aa: CASGTGSNQPQHF

d_call: -
clone_size: -
v_call: TRBV7-9
j_call: TRBJ1-2
cdr3_nt: TGTGCCAGCAGCCCGAGACGGGGGGCAGGGAACTATGGCTACACCTTC
cdr3_aa: CASSPRRGAGNYGYTF

d_call: TRBD1
clone_size: -
v_call: TRBV12-5
j_call: TRBJ1-1
cdr3_nt: TGTGCTAGTGGTTTGGGAACGACAGGGGTCGCACTGGAGGCTGAAGCTTTCTTT
cdr3_aa: CASGLGTTGVALEAEAFF

d_call: -
clone_size: -
v_call: TRBV4-1
j_call: TRBJ1-3
cdr3_nt: TGCGCCAGCAGCCCTTCCTTGGGCAGGACTACTGGAAACACCATATATTTT
cdr3_aa: CASSPSLGRTTGNTIYF

d_call: TRBD1
clone_size: -
v_call: TRBV5-1
j_call: TRBJ1-1
cdr3_nt: TGCGCCAGCAGCTATGACAGGGGTGGTACTGAAGCTTTCTTT
cdr3_aa: CASSYDRGGTEAFF

d_call: -
clone_size: -
v_call: TRBV30
j_call: TRBJ1-2
cdr3_nt: TGTGCCTGGTGGTCCGGCTATGGCTACACCTTC
cdr3_aa: CAWWSGYGYTF

d_call: -
clone_size: -
v_call: TRBV4-2
j_call: TRBJ1-1
cdr3_nt: TGTGCCAGCAGTCTCCGGGGCACTGAAGCTTTCTTT
cdr3_aa: CASSLRGTEAFF

d_call: -
clone_size: once
v_call: TRBV6-4
j_call: TRBJ2-1
cdr3_nt: TGTGCCAGCAGTGATAGAGTAGGGGGTCTCGATGAGCAGTTCTTC
cdr3_aa: CASSDRVGGLDEQFF